These 2 T cell receptor beta chains were all obtained from the same sample, sequenced in a study of blood T cell repertoires in COVID-19. The assay was immunoSEQ multiplex PCR, and TCRdb's table has in-frame clones only and misses some. The sample records roughly 250,000 clones, 82% being singletons. Sequenced sample: peripheral blood. Receptors were obtained from a woman in her sixties or seventies with active or convalescent COVID-19.

The gene calls are TRBV2 and TRBJ2-1, with TRBD2 matching 11 bases. The ends lost 0 bases at V and 4 bases at J; junction bases unmatched: 11. There are 19 residues in the CDR3. Per germline, CDR1 SNHLY and CDR2 FYNNEI. The CDR3 DNA follows: TGTGCCAGCAGTGAAGCGCTTCGGCTAGCGGGGGGTACGTACAATGAGCAGTTCTTC. Its protein is CASSEALRLAGGTYNEQFF. Based on the CDR3 plus reference TRBV2 and TRBJ2-1, the full variable domain is EPEVTQTPSHQVTQMGQEVILRCVPISNHLYFYWYRQILGQKVEFLVSFYNNEISEKSEIFDDQFSVERPDGSNFTLKIRSTKLEDSAMYFCASSEALRLAGGTYNEQFFGPGTRLTVL.

The genes are TRBV4-3 and TRBJ1-1; D might be TRBD1 (5 bases). The CDR3 has 14 amino acids. Germline V gives CDR1 LGHNA, CDR2 YSLEER. V was clipped by 4 bases and J by 4 bases, with 13 bases between them. The CDR3 sequence: CASSPDEGATEAFF. The CDR3 coding sequence is TGCGCCAGCAGCCCTGACGAAGGGGCCACTGAAGCTTTCTTT.